This T cell receptor beta chain is drawn from a study of T cells in Graves' hyperthyroidism and ophthalmopathy. This clonotype was detected ten times or more. RNA transcripts were the template for amplifying TCR beta CDR3 regions. TCR CDR3 regions were first amplified by RT-PCR with HTBI primers. MiXCR, run by TCRdb on the multiplex PCR reads, gives a single entry per CDR3 protein. The profile covers some 360,000 distinct CDR3 sequences, with 15% to 20% appearing a single time and around a sixth taken by the ten largest. Per the germline V gene, CDR1 is MDHEN and CDR2 is SYDVKM. With V trimmed by 8 bases and J by 0 bases, 13 bases remained unmatched. The CDR3 is 16 amino acids. Cells are PBMCs isolated from 10 ml of fresh blood.

The clonotype originates from a woman between 40 and 55 years old with Graves' ophthalmopathy. Source material: blood. The chain recombines TRBV28 with TRBJ2-7, with 7 bases aligning to TRBD1. The CDR3 coding sequence is TGTGCCAGCTCGAGGACCGGGACAGTGAGCTCCTACGAGCAGTACTTC. It specifies CASSRTGTVSSYEQYF.